This T cell receptor (beta chain) was found in a study of blood T cell repertoires in COVID-19 (dated by TCRdb to the early 2020s). Background for the entire study: Samples covering the acute and convalescent phases of COVID-19 were provided by collaborators in the United States, Italy and Spain. Deeply sampled blood TCRbeta repertoires from subjects exposed to, actively infected with, or recovered from COVID-19 were included in the dataset. The repertoires were released in a freely available public database intended as a resource for research on the immune response to SARS-CoV-2. A de-identified subject ID, COVID-19 status, age in years and sex were almost always included in the sample metadata. The material from the prospective study consisted of cDNA or gDNA derived from T cells, B-cell-depleted T cells, or PBMCs. Where HLA class I and class II types were available, the types were taken from metadata supplied by the sample provider, not from assay-based typing. Samples were obtained from the ongoing ImmuneRACE study (first 160 participants) and from approximately 1,200 subjects provided by 6 global collaborators. The full study reports these points: How much clinical and demographic metadata was included differed by source and by participant, and the metadata was provided uncurated.

One collaborating source in Seattle enrolled patients during active infection and followed them longitudinally through the course of disease. Each collaborating institution followed its own protocols to collect whole blood in K2EDTA tubes. For TCRbeta analysis, collaborators shipped samples in one of three forms: frozen whole blood, isolated PBMCs, or DNA extracted from either of those sample types. The germline V gene yields SGHRS for CDR1 and YFSETQ for CDR2. V loses 4 bases at its end and J loses 5 bases; junction bases beyond the gene matches: 4. Including cysteine and phenylalanine, the CDR3 has 14 amino acids. Only the CDR3 DNA stays, 42 bases, in frame from base 1. As for this clone: This receptor's antigen is unknown. No much larger clonotype is one base removed from it; base qualities were not supplied. Within the sample, other DNA sequences also encode this same CDR3.

TCRbeta CDR3 regions were amplified from genomic DNA by means of the immunoSEQ Assay, a bias-controlled multiplex PCR. In the authors' own workflow: Nucleated cell counts per sample were estimated from amplification of reference gene primers within the assay. To quantify the absolute abundance of each unique TCRbeta CDR3 rearrangement, sequence reads were collapsed and filtered. For each sample, productive Simpson clonality was calculated as the square root of Simpson's diversity index over productive rearrangements. The table comes from immuneACCESS by way of TCRdb, which keeps in-frame sequences with V and J called. Part of the clones is missing from these tables; in studies checked, under half for an unresolved V gene and the rest for unknown reasons. V and J calls and clone size come straight from that table; D and trimming were deduced from the DNA. The sample table shows over 150,000 clones, and around 85% are seen once. The top ten hold 6.9% of the sample.

The source material was peripheral blood. The clonotype originates from a man older than 75 with COVID-19, enrolled during active disease. The chain uses TRBV5-1 and TRBJ2-1; TRBD1 lines up with 9 middle nucleotides. The DNA sequence follows: TGCGCCAGCAGCACAGGGGGCTGGGACAATGAGCAGTTCTTC. Its coded protein is CASSTGGWDNEQFF.